These T cell receptor beta chains were read from a single sample in a study of neurological immune-mediated disorders. TCRdb re-called the 5' RACE reads with MiXCR, one entry per CDR3 protein. The table has approximately 60,000 distinct CDR3 sequences, around 3.6% seen once; the top ten hold about 3%. The sequencing sample was made of PBMCs. All receptors come from a woman in her 30s with multiple sclerosis. CDR3s include the opening cysteine and the closing phenylalanine or tryptophan. Fields, in order: D gene, clone size, V gene, J gene, CDR3 DNA, CDR3 protein. The D gene is left open where the match is weak. A row's size may be missing; if present it is once, few, many or a size class.

D gene: NA
clone size: many
V gene: TRBV12-3/TRBV12-4
J gene: TRBJ1-5
CDR3 DNA: TGTGCCAGCAGCCCGAGTGGGGGTAATCAGCCCCAGCATTTT
CDR3 protein: CASSPSGGNQPQHF

D gene: NA
clone size: many
V gene: TRBV6-6
J gene: TRBJ1-5
CDR3 DNA: TGTGCCAGCGGGGGCTCCAATCAGCCCCAGCATTTT
CDR3 protein: CASGGSNQPQHF

D gene: NA
clone size: many
V gene: TRBV7-2
J gene: TRBJ1-3
CDR3 DNA: TGTGCCAGCAGCGCGAGCTGGGGTGGAAACACCATATATTTT
CDR3 protein: CASSASWGGNTIYF

D gene: NA
clone size: many
V gene: TRBV12-3/TRBV12-4
J gene: TRBJ1-1
CDR3 DNA: TGTGCCAGCAGTTGGGCTACCGACACTGAAGCTTTCTTT
CDR3 protein: CASSWATDTEAFF

D gene: NA
clone size: many
V gene: TRBV4-3
J gene: TRBJ1-1
CDR3 DNA: TGCGCCAGCAGCCAAGATGGAGTGCAGGGGTCTGCGTGGGACACTGAAGCTTTCTTT
CDR3 protein: CASSQDGVQGSAWDTEAFF

D gene: TRBD1
clone size: many
V gene: TRBV27
J gene: TRBJ1-5
CDR3 DNA: TGTGCCAGCTCCACGGGACAGGGGGATCAGCCCCAGCATTTT
CDR3 protein: CASSTGQGDQPQHF

D gene: NA
clone size: many
V gene: TRBV5-1
J gene: TRBJ2-7
CDR3 DNA: TGCGCCAGCAGAAACACCTACGAGCAGTACTTC
CDR3 protein: CASRNTYEQYF

D gene: NA
clone size: many
V gene: TRBV5-1
J gene: TRBJ2-7
CDR3 DNA: TGCGCCAGCAGCTTGGGCGGATCCCCCTACGAGCAGTACTTC
CDR3 protein: CASSLGGSPYEQYF

D gene: TRBD1
clone size: many
V gene: TRBV29-1
J gene: TRBJ2-2
CDR3 DNA: TGCAGCGTTGCCGGGGACAGGGGGCTTAACACCGGGGAGCTGTTTTTT
CDR3 protein: CSVAGDRGLNTGELFF

D gene: NA
clone size: many
V gene: TRBV27
J gene: TRBJ2-7
CDR3 DNA: TGTGCCAGCAGAGTGGTTTCGGGATCCCCTTGGCACGAGCAGTACTTC
CDR3 protein: CASRVVSGSPWHEQYF

D gene: NA
clone size: many
V gene: TRBV5-1
J gene: TRBJ1-1
CDR3 DNA: TGCGCCAGCAGCTTGGCCCTGACAGTGAACACTGAAGCTTTCTTT
CDR3 protein: CASSLALTVNTEAFF

D gene: NA
clone size: many
V gene: TRBV7-9
J gene: TRBJ1-5
CDR3 DNA: TGTGCCAGCAGCTTAGGGGGTTATCAGCCCCAGCATTTT
CDR3 protein: CASSLGGYQPQHF

D gene: NA
clone size: many
V gene: TRBV13
J gene: TRBJ1-1
CDR3 DNA: TGTGCCAGCAGCTTAGTGGCTTTTGATGAAGCTTTCTTT
CDR3 protein: CASSLVAFDEAFF

D gene: NA
clone size: many
V gene: TRBV5-1
J gene: TRBJ2-2
CDR3 DNA: TGCGCCAGCAGCTTGGGAGGTCGCAACACCGGGGAGCTGTTTTTT
CDR3 protein: CASSLGGRNTGELFF

D gene: NA
clone size: many
V gene: TRBV12-3/TRBV12-4
J gene: TRBJ1-2
CDR3 DNA: TGTGCCAGCAGTTTTTTCCCGGGCCAGCAACATGGCTACACCTTC
CDR3 protein: CASSFFPGQQHGYTF

D gene: NA
clone size: many
V gene: TRBV5-1
J gene: TRBJ2-7
CDR3 DNA: TGCGCCAGCAGCTTGGCCACGGCAGGGGTACGCGAGCAGTACTTC
CDR3 protein: CASSLATAGVREQYF

D gene: TRBD1
clone size: many
V gene: TRBV20-1
J gene: TRBJ2-1
CDR3 DNA: TGCAGTGCTAGAGCACAGGGGTCCTACAATGAGCAGTTCTTC
CDR3 protein: CSARAQGSYNEQFF

D gene: NA
clone size: many
V gene: TRBV27
J gene: TRBJ1-5
CDR3 DNA: TGTGCCAGCAGTTTAGGTCTCGGGGGTAATCAGCCCCAGCATTTT
CDR3 protein: CASSLGLGGNQPQHF

D gene: TRBD2
clone size: many
V gene: TRBV2
J gene: TRBJ2-1
CDR3 DNA: TGTGCCAGCACTAGCGGGCATGGTGAGCAGTTCTTC
CDR3 protein: CASTSGHGEQFF

D gene: NA
clone size: many
V gene: TRBV7-8
J gene: TRBJ1-4
CDR3 DNA: TGTGCCAGCAGCTTAGCGCGTTTCAGGACGCGAGAGTCGGGGGGGAATGAAAAACTGTTTTTT
CDR3 protein: CASSLARFRTRESGGNEKLFF

D gene: NA
clone size: many
V gene: TRBV15
J gene: TRBJ1-5
CDR3 DNA: TGTGCCACCAGCATAGGAGAGCCCAATCAGCCCCAGCATTTT
CDR3 protein: CATSIGEPNQPQHF

D gene: TRBD1
clone size: many
V gene: TRBV4-1
J gene: TRBJ2-2
CDR3 DNA: TGCGCCAGCAGCCCGGGATCCGGGACAGTACCCACCGGGGAGCTGTTTTTT
CDR3 protein: CASSPGSGTVPTGELFF

D gene: NA
clone size: many
V gene: TRBV28
J gene: TRBJ1-2
CDR3 DNA: TGTGCCAGCGGTCAGGGTTATGGCTACACCTTC
CDR3 protein: CASGQGYGYTF

D gene: TRBD1
clone size: few
V gene: TRBV20-1
J gene: TRBJ2-7
CDR3 DNA: TGCAGTGCCCACGGAACCGGGACAGGGGGCGACAATCCGAGCTCCTACGAGCAGTACTTC
CDR3 protein: CSAHGTGTGGDNPSSYEQYF

D gene: NA
clone size: many
V gene: TRBV12-3/TRBV12-4
J gene: TRBJ2-7
CDR3 DNA: TGTGCCAGCACCCGGTGGCCCTACGAGCAGTACTTC
CDR3 protein: CASTRWPYEQYF

D gene: NA
clone size: few
V gene: TRBV7-2
J gene: TRBJ1-2
CDR3 DNA: TGTGCCAGCAGCTTAGATCCCCGGGAAAGGGGCTATGGCTACACCTTC
CDR3 protein: CASSLDPRERGYGYTF

D gene: NA
clone size: many
V gene: TRBV9
J gene: TRBJ2-1
CDR3 DNA: TGTGCCAGCAGCGTACGTCCGGGTGAGCAGTTCTTC
CDR3 protein: CASSVRPGEQFF

D gene: NA
clone size: NA
V gene: TRBV6-5
J gene: TRBJ2-7
CDR3 DNA: TGTGCCAGCAGTCCCGATCGGGGCAATTTTTACGAGCAGTACTTC
CDR3 protein: CASSPDRGNFYEQYF

D gene: TRBD1
clone size: many
V gene: TRBV5-6
J gene: TRBJ2-7
CDR3 DNA: TGTGCCAGCAGCGGCGGGACAGGGGGCATTCCCGAGCAGTACTTC
CDR3 protein: CASSGGTGGIPEQYF

D gene: TRBD2
clone size: many
V gene: TRBV29-1
J gene: TRBJ2-1
CDR3 DNA: TGCAGCGTTGCGACAGCGGGAGACCAGCAGTTCTTC
CDR3 protein: CSVATAGDQQFF

D gene: NA
clone size: many
V gene: TRBV20-1
J gene: TRBJ2-7
CDR3 DNA: TGCAGTGCCGGACTAGAAACAGGGGGTTCCTACGAGCAGTACTTC
CDR3 protein: CSAGLETGGSYEQYF

D gene: NA
clone size: many
V gene: TRBV5-1
J gene: TRBJ2-5
CDR3 DNA: TGCGCCAGCAGCTTGGAAAACAGCGGAGGAGAGACCCAGTACTTC
CDR3 protein: CASSLENSGGETQYF

D gene: NA
clone size: many
V gene: TRBV5-1
J gene: TRBJ2-7
CDR3 DNA: TGCGCCAGCCAGAGCCCAACCTACGAGCAGTACTTC
CDR3 protein: CASQSPTYEQYF

D gene: NA
clone size: NA
V gene: TRBV20-1
J gene: TRBJ1-3
CDR3 DNA: TGCAGTGCTAGGGGGGCCGAATCTGGAAACACCATATATTTT
CDR3 protein: CSARGAESGNTIYF

D gene: NA
clone size: many
V gene: TRBV21-1
J gene: TRBJ1-1
CDR3 DNA: TGTGCCAGCAGCACAGGGGGCCGACCTGAAGCTTTCTTT
CDR3 protein: CASSTGGRPEAFF

D gene: NA
clone size: many
V gene: TRBV12-3/TRBV12-4
J gene: TRBJ2-3
CDR3 DNA: TGTGCCAGCAGTTTGGTGGGAGAGAGTTTTGCAGATACGCAGTATTTT
CDR3 protein: CASSLVGESFADTQYF

D gene: TRBD1
clone size: many
V gene: TRBV5-1
J gene: TRBJ2-7
CDR3 DNA: TGCGCCAGCAGCTACCGACAGGGAAAAGGCGAGCAGTACTTC
CDR3 protein: CASSYRQGKGEQYF

D gene: NA
clone size: many
V gene: TRBV5-6
J gene: TRBJ1-1
CDR3 DNA: TGTGCCAGCAGGTCCGGCGGGTGGGTGAACACTGAAGCTTTCTTT
CDR3 protein: CASRSGGWVNTEAFF

D gene: NA
clone size: many
V gene: TRBV15
J gene: TRBJ2-1
CDR3 DNA: TGTGCCACCAGCAGAGATCTGAATGAGCAGTTCTTC
CDR3 protein: CATSRDLNEQFF

D gene: TRBD1
clone size: many
V gene: TRBV5-1
J gene: TRBJ2-5
CDR3 DNA: TGCGCCAGCAGCTTTCAGGGGGCACGGGAGACCCAGTACTTC
CDR3 protein: CASSFQGARETQYF

D gene: NA
clone size: many
V gene: TRBV5-6
J gene: TRBJ2-3
CDR3 DNA: TGTGCCAGCTGGGGGCCGACGAGCACAGATACGCAGTATTTT
CDR3 protein: CASWGPTSTDTQYF

D gene: NA
clone size: many
V gene: TRBV5-8
J gene: TRBJ1-1
CDR3 DNA: TGTGCCAGCAGCTTACCTGAAGCTTTCTTT
CDR3 protein: CASSLPEAFF

D gene: TRBD1
clone size: few
V gene: TRBV29-1
J gene: TRBJ2-7
CDR3 DNA: TGCAGCGTTGGGGACAGGAATTTATACGAGCAGTACTTC
CDR3 protein: CSVGDRNLYEQYF

D gene: TRBD1
clone size: many
V gene: TRBV12-3/TRBV12-4
J gene: TRBJ1-6
CDR3 DNA: TGTGCCAGCAGGCCCGGGACAGGGGTTAGTTCACCCCTCCACTTT
CDR3 protein: CASRPGTGVSSPLHF

D gene: NA
clone size: many
V gene: TRBV5-1
J gene: TRBJ2-2
CDR3 DNA: TGCGCCAGCAGCTGGACAACTATCACCGGGGAGCTGTTTTTT
CDR3 protein: CASSWTTITGELFF

D gene: TRBD1
clone size: many
V gene: TRBV12-3/TRBV12-4
J gene: TRBJ1-1
CDR3 DNA: TGTGCCAGCAGTTTTCGACAGGGGCGAACTGAAGCTTTCTTT
CDR3 protein: CASSFRQGRTEAFF

D gene: NA
clone size: NA
V gene: TRBV3-1
J gene: TRBJ1-6
CDR3 DNA: TGTGCCAGCAGCCAAGAAAAAGGCAGCTTTTCACCCCTCAACTTT
CDR3 protein: CASSQEKGSFSPLNF

D gene: NA
clone size: few
V gene: TRBV5-1
J gene: TRBJ2-4
CDR3 DNA: TGCGCCAGCAGCTCGGCGGGACCCAAAAAAATTCAGTACTTC
CDR3 protein: CASSSAGPKKIQYF

D gene: TRBD2
clone size: many
V gene: TRBV5-6
J gene: TRBJ2-2
CDR3 DNA: TGTGCCAGCAGCTTGCTCGCTAGCGGCAAGAACACCGGGGAGCTGTTTTTT
CDR3 protein: CASSLLASGKNTGELFF

D gene: TRBD1
clone size: many
V gene: TRBV6-1
J gene: TRBJ1-5
CDR3 DNA: TGTGCCAGCAGTGAAATAGAGGGGGCCGGCAATCAGCCCCAGCATTTT
CDR3 protein: CASSEIEGAGNQPQHF

D gene: NA
clone size: many
V gene: TRBV12-3/TRBV12-4
J gene: TRBJ2-5
CDR3 DNA: TGTGCCAGCAGTAAACTAGTAGAGACCCAGTACTTC
CDR3 protein: CASSKLVETQYF

D gene: NA
clone size: many
V gene: TRBV5-1
J gene: TRBJ1-1
CDR3 DNA: TGCGCCAGCAGCTTACAGGGTTGGGGCACTGAAGCTTTCTTT
CDR3 protein: CASSLQGWGTEAFF

D gene: TRBD1
clone size: many
V gene: TRBV29-1
J gene: TRBJ2-2
CDR3 DNA: TGCAGCTCCAGAACCGGGACAGGGTCCACCGGGGAGCTGTTTTTT
CDR3 protein: CSSRTGTGSTGELFF

D gene: NA
clone size: many
V gene: TRBV5-1
J gene: TRBJ1-6
CDR3 DNA: TGCGCCAGCCGATATGGTAGTTCACCCCTCAACTTT
CDR3 protein: CASRYGSSPLNF

D gene: TRBD1
clone size: many
V gene: TRBV20-1
J gene: TRBJ2-7
CDR3 DNA: TGCAGTGCAGTCCCCCAGGGGGCGAATGCTTACGAGCAGTACTTC
CDR3 protein: CSAVPQGANAYEQYF

D gene: NA
clone size: many
V gene: TRBV20-1
J gene: TRBJ1-3
CDR3 DNA: TGCAGTGCCCTCCCGGGCCCTTCTGGAAACACCATATATTTT
CDR3 protein: CSALPGPSGNTIYF

D gene: TRBD1
clone size: few
V gene: TRBV5-1
J gene: TRBJ2-7
CDR3 DNA: TGCGCCAGCAGCCGATCGACAGGGGAGTTACACGAGCAGTACTTC
CDR3 protein: CASSRSTGELHEQYF

D gene: TRBD2
clone size: few
V gene: TRBV6-6
J gene: TRBJ2-1
CDR3 DNA: TGTGCCAGCAGCTACCGACTAGCGGGAGGCTCCAATGAGCAGTTCTTC
CDR3 protein: CASSYRLAGGSNEQFF

D gene: NA
clone size: many
V gene: TRBV7-3
J gene: TRBJ2-3
CDR3 DNA: TGTGCCAGCAGCTTACAAGGAAATACAGATACGCAGTATTTT
CDR3 protein: CASSLQGNTDTQYF